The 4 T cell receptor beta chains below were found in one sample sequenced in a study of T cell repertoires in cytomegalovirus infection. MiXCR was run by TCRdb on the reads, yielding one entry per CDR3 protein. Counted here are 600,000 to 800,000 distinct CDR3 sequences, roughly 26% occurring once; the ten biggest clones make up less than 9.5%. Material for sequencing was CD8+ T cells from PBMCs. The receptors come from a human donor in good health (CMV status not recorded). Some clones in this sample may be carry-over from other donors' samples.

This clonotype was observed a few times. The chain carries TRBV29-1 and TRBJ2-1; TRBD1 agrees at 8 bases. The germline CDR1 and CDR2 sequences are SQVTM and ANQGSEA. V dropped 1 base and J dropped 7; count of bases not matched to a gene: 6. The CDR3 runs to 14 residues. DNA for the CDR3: TGCAGCGTTGAAGGGGACAGGATTGCGAATGAGCAGTTCTTC. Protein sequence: CSVEGDRIANEQFF.

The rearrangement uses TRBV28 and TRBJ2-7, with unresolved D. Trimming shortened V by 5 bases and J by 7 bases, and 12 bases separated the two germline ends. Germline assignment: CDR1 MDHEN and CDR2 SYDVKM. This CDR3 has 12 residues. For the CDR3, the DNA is TGTGCCAGCAGTACAGCGTATCAGGAGCAGTACGTC. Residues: CASSTAYQEQYV.

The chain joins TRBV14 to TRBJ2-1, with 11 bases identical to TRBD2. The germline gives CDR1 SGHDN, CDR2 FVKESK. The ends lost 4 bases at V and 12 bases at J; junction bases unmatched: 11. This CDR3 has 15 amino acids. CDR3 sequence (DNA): TGTGCCAGCAGCCGACTAGCGGGGACCTACAACGGGCAGTTCTTC. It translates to CASSRLAGTYNGQFF. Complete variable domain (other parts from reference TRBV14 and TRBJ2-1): EAGVTQFPSHSVIEKGQTVTLRCDPISGHDNLYWYRRVMGKEIKFLLHFVKESKQDESGMPNNRFLAERTGGTYSTLKVQPAELEDSGVYFCASSRLAGTYNGQFFGPGTRLTVL.

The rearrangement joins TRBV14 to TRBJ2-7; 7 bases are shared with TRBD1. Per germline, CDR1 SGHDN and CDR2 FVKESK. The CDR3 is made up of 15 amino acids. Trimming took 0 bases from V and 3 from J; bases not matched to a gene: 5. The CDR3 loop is CASSQERTGRYEQYF. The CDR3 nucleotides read TGTGCCAGCAGCCAAGAAAGGACAGGCCGCTACGAGCAGTACTTC.